This T cell receptor beta chain was observed in a study of blood T cell repertoires in COVID-19. Using immunoSEQ multiplex PCR, the repertoire was profiled, and TCRdb retains in-frame clones only, with some absent. In the table there are tens of thousands of clones, just over 90% of which are singletons. Trimming cost V 4 bases and J 5 bases, with 14 bases left between them. The germline V gene has CDR1 SEHNR and CDR2 FQNEAQ (reference sequence). This CDR3 comprises 15 residues. This clone is a singleton in its sample. This chain uses TRBV7-9 with TRBJ2-2; a weak D match, TRBD2 (7 bases). The TCR sequence derives from a middle-aged man with COVID-19, enrolled during active disease. The sample was peripheral blood. CDR3 protein: CASSSIRGGTGELFF. The CDR3 nucleotides read TGTGCCAGCAGCTCCATCAGGGGAGGGACCGGGGAGCTGTTTTTT.